These 2 T cell receptor beta chains were all obtained from the same sample, sequenced in a study of PD-1 blockade in classical Hodgkin lymphoma (dated by TCRdb to about 2020). Taken with the paper, the label for time point translates to: cycle 4 day 1 (C4D1), after less than 7 weeks of nivolumab. Relapse after autologous stem cell transplantation had occurred in all trial patients, and cohorts A, B and C were distinguished by prior brentuximab vedotin exposure. Using a Miltenyi CD8+ T cell isolation kit, CD8+ T cells were purified from thawed PBMCs through magnetic negative selection. The method was the immunoSEQ multiplex PCR assay. In TCRdb, the immuneACCESS table is reduced to in-frame sequences with V and J assigned. These tables do not hold every clone; where another copy was compared, an unresolved V gene accounts for under half, and the others remain unexplained. The sample includes roughly 2,600 clones, with around 60% observed a single time. Of the sample, about 42% is held by the ten largest clones.

The sample consisted of CD8+ T cells from blood, taken before the fourth cycle of nivolumab. The source of these receptors is a human donor with classical Hodgkin lymphoma.

This clone was found a few times. The chain recombines TRBV11-3 with TRBJ1-5; 7 bases are a match to TRBD1. The CDR3 is 15 amino acids. Germline CDR1 reads SGHNT; CDR2 reads YENEEA. J was trimmed by 3 bases and V by 3 bases; bases with no gene match: 5. The CDR3 loop reads CASSLTGMDNQPQHF. In DNA form, the CDR3 reads TGTGCCAGCAGCTTGACAGGGATGGACAATCAGCCCCAGCATTTT.

The chain is built from TRBV9 and TRBJ1-1, with D possibly matching TRBD1 (6 bases). The length of the CDR3 is 13 residues. Germline values: CDR1 SGDLS, CDR2 YYNGEE. The ends were cut back, 4 bases at V and 6 bases at J, with 13 bases in the middle. The CDR3 DNA follows: TGTGCCAGCAGCCCTGGGGGCATCTCTGAAGCTTTCTTT. The encoded protein is CASSPGGISEAFF.